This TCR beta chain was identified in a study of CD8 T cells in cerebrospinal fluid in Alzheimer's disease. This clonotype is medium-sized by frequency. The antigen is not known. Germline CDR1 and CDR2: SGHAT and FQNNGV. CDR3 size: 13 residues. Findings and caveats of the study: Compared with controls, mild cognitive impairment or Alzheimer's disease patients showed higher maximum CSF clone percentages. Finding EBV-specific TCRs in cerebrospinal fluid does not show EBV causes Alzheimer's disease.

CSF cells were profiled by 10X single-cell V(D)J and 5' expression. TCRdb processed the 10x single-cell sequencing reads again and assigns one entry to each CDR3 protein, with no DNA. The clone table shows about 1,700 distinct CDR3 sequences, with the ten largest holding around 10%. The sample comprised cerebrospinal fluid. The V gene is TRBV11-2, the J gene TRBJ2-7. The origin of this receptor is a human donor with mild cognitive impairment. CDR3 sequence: CASSLQGSYEQYF.